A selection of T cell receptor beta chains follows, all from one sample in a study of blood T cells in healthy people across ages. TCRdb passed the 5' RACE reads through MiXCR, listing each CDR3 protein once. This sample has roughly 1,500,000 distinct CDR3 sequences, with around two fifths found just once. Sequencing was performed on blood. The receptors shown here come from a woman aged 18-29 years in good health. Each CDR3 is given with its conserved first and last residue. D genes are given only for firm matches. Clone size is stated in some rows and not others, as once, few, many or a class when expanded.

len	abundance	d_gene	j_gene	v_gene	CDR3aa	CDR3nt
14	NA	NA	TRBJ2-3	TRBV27	CASSLGVNTDTQYF	TGTGCCAGCAGTTTGGGGGTGAACACAGATACGCAGTATTTT
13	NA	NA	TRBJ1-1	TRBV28	CASGLPVPPEAFF	TGTGCCAGCGGTCTCCCGGTTCCCCCTGAAGCTTTCTTT
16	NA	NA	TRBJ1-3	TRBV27	CASSMRPGGSGNTIYF	TGTGCCAGCAGTATGCGACCCGGGGGTTCCGGAAACACCATATATTTT
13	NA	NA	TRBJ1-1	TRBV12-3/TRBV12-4	CASSPTLTSEAFF	TGTGCCAGCAGTCCGACACTAACATCTGAAGCTTTCTTT
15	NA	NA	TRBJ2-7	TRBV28	CASSPGTGSRREQYF	TGTGCCAGCAGTCCCGGGACTGGGAGCCGCCGCGAGCAGTACTTC
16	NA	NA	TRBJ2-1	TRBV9	CASSPQGRGMYNEQFF	TGTGCCAGCAGCCCTCAGGGGCGGGGGATGTACAATGAGCAGTTCTTC
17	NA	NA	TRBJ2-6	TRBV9	CASSVQGGPPGANVLTF	TGTGCCAGCAGCGTCCAAGGGGGTCCTCCTGGGGCCAACGTCCTGACTTTC
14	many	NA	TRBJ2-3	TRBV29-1	CSVEAGALEDTQYF	TGCAGCGTTGAAGCGGGGGCTCTTGAAGATACGCAGTATTTT
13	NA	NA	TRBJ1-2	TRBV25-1	CASSLGGYRGYTF	TGTGCCAGCAGCTTAGGGGGGTACCGAGGCTACACCTTC
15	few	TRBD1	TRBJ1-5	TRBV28	CASSFEGALGQPQHF	TGTGCCAGCAGTTTTGAGGGGGCGCTAGGCCAGCCCCAGCATTTT
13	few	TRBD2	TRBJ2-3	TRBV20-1	CSPSLAGADTQYF	TGCAGTCCCTCCCTAGCGGGAGCAGATACGCAGTATTTT
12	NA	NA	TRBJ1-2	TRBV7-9	CASSLSARGYTF	TGTGCCAGCAGCTTAAGTGCGAGGGGCTACACCTTC
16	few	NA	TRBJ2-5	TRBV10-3	CAISEVGGPPQETQYF	TGTGCCATCAGTGAGGTTGGGGGGCCCCCACAAGAGACCCAGTACTTC
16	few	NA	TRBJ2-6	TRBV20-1	CSARESLSPGANVLTF	TGCAGTGCTAGAGAGTCACTGTCCCCTGGGGCCAACGTCCTGACTTTC
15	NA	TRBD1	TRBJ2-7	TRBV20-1	CSARERTGSSYEQYF	TGCAGTGCTAGAGAGCGGACAGGGTCTTCCTACGAGCAGTACTTC
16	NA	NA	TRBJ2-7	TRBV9	CASSPKTWGFPYEQYF	TGTGCCAGCAGCCCGAAGACGTGGGGGTTCCCCTACGAGCAGTACTTC
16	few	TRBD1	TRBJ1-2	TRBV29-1	CSVGRTGSNSNYGYTF	TGCAGCGTTGGCCGGACAGGGAGCAACTCTAACTATGGCTACACCTTC
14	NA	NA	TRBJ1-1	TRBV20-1	CSARKGGVFTEAFF	TGCAGTGCTAGGAAGGGTGGTGTATTCACTGAAGCTTTCTTT
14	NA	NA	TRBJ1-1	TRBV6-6	CTSSYSGRNTEAFF	TGTACCAGCAGTTACTCGGGGAGGAACACTGAAGCTTTCTTT
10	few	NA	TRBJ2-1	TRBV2	CAGGVYEQFF	TGTGCCGGGGGAGTGTATGAGCAGTTCTTC
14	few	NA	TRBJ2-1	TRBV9	CASSVEGRLGVQFF	TGTGCCAGCAGCGTAGAGGGCCGACTGGGTGTGCAGTTCTTC
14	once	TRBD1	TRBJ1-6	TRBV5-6	CPSSSGQGWSPLHF	TGTCCCAGCAGCTCGGGACAGGGATGGTCACCCCTCCACTTT
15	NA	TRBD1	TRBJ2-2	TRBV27	CASTRDREDTGELFF	TGTGCCAGCACCAGGGACAGGGAAGACACCGGGGAGCTGTTTTTT
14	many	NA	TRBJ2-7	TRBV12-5	CASGLAGTAYEQYF	TGTGCTAGTGGTTTAGCAGGGACCGCCTACGAGCAGTACTTC
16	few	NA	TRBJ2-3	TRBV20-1	CSATTSRDPTADTQYF	TGCAGTGCTACAACCTCCCGGGACCCAACCGCAGATACGCAGTATTTT
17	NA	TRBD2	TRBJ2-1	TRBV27	CASSFFTSGSRDNEQFF	TGTGCCAGCAGTTTTTTCACTAGCGGGAGTAGGGACAATGAGCAGTTCTTC
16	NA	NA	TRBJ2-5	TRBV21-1	CASRLGASGDQETQYF	TGTGCCAGCAGGCTAGGGGCTAGCGGGGACCAAGAGACCCAGTACTTC
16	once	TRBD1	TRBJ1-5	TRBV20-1	CSARDIGTGSVGPQHF	TGCAGTGCTAGAGATATCGGGACAGGGTCTGTCGGGCCCCAGCATTTT
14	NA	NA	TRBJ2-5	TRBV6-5	CASSYGRYQEIQYF	TGTGCCAGCAGTTACGGGCGGTACCAAGAGATCCAGTACTTC
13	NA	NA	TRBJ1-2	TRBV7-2	CASSTQPYYGYTF	TGTGCCAGCAGCACGCAGCCTTACTATGGCTACACCTTC
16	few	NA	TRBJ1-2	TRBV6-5	CASSYSQGTTNYGYTF	TGTGCCAGCAGTTACTCCCAAGGGACCACTAACTATGGCTACACCTTC
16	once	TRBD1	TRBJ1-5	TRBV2	CTSSLDRGRSNQPQHF	TGTACCAGCAGTCTCGACAGGGGAAGGAGCAATCAGCCCCAGCATTTT
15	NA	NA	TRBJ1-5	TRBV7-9	CASSSSDGYNQPQHF	TGTGCCAGCAGCTCGTCAGACGGCTACAATCAGCCCCAGCATTTT
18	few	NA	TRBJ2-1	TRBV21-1	CASSTFPTSESIYNEQFF	TGTGCCAGCAGCACTTTCCCGACTAGCGAATCGATATACAATGAGCAGTTCTTC
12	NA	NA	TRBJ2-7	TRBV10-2	CASGELFYEQYF	TGCGCCAGCGGGGAGCTGTTCTACGAGCAGTACTTC
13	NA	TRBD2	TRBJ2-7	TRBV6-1	CASTPGGPYEQYF	TGTGCCAGCACCCCGGGAGGGCCCTACGAGCAGTACTTC
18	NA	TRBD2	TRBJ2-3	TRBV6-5	CASSYRRTSGSGADTQYF	TGTGCCAGCAGTTACCGACGGACTAGCGGGAGTGGGGCAGATACGCAGTATTTT
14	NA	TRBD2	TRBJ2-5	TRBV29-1	CSELAGGSQETQYF	TGCAGCGAACTAGCGGGAGGTAGCCAAGAGACCCAGTACTTC
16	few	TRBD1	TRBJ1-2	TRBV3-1	CASSQEGRGRNYGYTF	TGTGCCAGCAGCCAAGAAGGCAGGGGGCGGAACTATGGCTACACCTTC
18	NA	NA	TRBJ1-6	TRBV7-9	CASTYLPRKDGNNSPLHF	TGTGCCAGCACCTATCTGCCCCGAAAGGACGGTAATAATTCACCCCTCCACTTT
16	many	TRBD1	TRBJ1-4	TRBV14	CASSHFTGTGEEKLFF	TGTGCCAGCAGCCACTTTACCGGGACAGGGGAAGAAAAACTGTTTTTT
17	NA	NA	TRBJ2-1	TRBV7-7	CASSPMGADSIYNEQFF	TGTGCTAGCAGCCCGATGGGGGCGGACTCGATCTACAATGAGCAGTTCTTC
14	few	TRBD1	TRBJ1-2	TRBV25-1	CASSPSGTGAGYTF	TGTGCCAGCAGTCCCTCCGGGACAGGGGCAGGCTACACCTTC
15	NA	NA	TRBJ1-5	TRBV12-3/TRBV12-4	CASTRLGESNQPQHF	TGTGCCAGCACGCGCCTTGGGGAGAGCAATCAGCCCCAGCATTTT
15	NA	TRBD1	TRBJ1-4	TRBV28	CASRVQGAPVEKLFF	TGTGCCAGCAGGGTACAGGGGGCCCCGGTCGAAAAACTGTTTTTT
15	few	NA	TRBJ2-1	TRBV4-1	CASSQESRRVDEQFF	TGCGCCAGCAGCCAAGAATCTCGCAGGGTGGATGAGCAGTTCTTC
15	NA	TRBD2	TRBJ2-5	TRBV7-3	CASSLMAGDYNEQYF	TGTGCCAGCAGCTTAATGGCGGGGGACTACAATGAGCAGTACTTC
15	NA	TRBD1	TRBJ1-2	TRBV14	CASSHWTGSIYGYTF	TGTGCCAGCAGCCACTGGACAGGTTCGATCTATGGCTACACCTTC
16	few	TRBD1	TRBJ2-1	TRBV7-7	CASSLGGQGAYNEQFF	TGTGCCAGCAGCTTAGGGGGACAGGGGGCGTACAATGAGCAGTTCTTC
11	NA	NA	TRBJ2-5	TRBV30	CAWGFKETQYF	TGTGCCTGGGGGTTTAAAGAGACCCAGTACTTC
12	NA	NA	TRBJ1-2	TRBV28	CAGQGENYGYTF	TGTGCCGGGCAGGGTGAGAACTATGGCTACACCTTC
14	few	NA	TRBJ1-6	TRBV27	CASSLPNEYSPLHF	TGTGCCAGCAGTTTACCCAACGAATATTCACCCCTCCACTTT
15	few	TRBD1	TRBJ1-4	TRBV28	CASSRTGSSKEKLFF	TGTGCCAGCAGTCGGACAGGGTCGTCGAAGGAAAAACTGTTTTTT
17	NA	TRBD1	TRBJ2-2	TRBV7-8	CASSLPRDRVNTGELFF	TGTGCCAGCAGCCTCCCCCGGGACAGGGTGAACACCGGGGAGCTGTTTTTT
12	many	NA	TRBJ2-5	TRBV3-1	CASSLLDETQYF	TGTGCCAGCAGCCTGCTGGATGAGACCCAGTACTTC